This T cell receptor (beta chain) was documented in a study of blood T cell repertoires in COVID-19. Trimming shortened V by 5 bases and J by 7 bases, and 6 bases separated the two germline ends. CDR3 length: 11 amino acids. Germline loops: CDR1 SEHNR, CDR2 FQNEAQ (reference sequence). This clone was recorded once. Generated by immunoSEQ multiplex PCR, the TCRdb table keeps only in-frame clones and is missing some. The repertoire consists of around 190,000 clones, with approximately 80% occurring once and the leading ten covering about a tenth. Sequencing used PBMCs or T cells enriched from blood (not recorded which). The chain carries TRBV7-9 and TRBJ2-1; D remains ambiguous. The clonotype comes from a man between 40 and 49 years old who had recovered from COVID-19. The CDR3 DNA reads as TGTGCCAGCAGCGTACAGAATGAGCAGTTCTTC. Translated, it gives CASSVQNEQFF. Supplemented by reference TRBV7-9 and TRBJ2-1, the full variable domain reads DTGVSQNPRHKITKRGQNVTFRCDPISEHNRLYWYRQTLGQGPEFLTYFQNEAQLEKSRLLSDRFSAERPKGSFSTLEIQRTEQGDSAMYLCASSVQNEQFFGPGTRLTVL.